The subject of this entry is one TCR beta chain. The sample belongs to a study of OX40 agonist ivuxolimab in advanced cancers. Trimming removed 3 bases at V and 5 bases at J, with 17 bases between. The CDR3 is made up of 15 amino acids. Germline CDR1 reads SGHDT; CDR2 reads YYEEEE. Clones were sequenced by immunoSEQ multiplex PCR, and TCRdb holds only the in-frame ones, with some missing. Of about 70,000 clones in the sample, 88% were seen once. Patients were excluded for autoimmune disease history or systemic immunosuppression. The V call is TRBV5-6, the J call TRBJ1-2; D gene ambiguous. This specimen was CD4+ or CD8+ T cells sorted from blood, taken in a trial of the OX40 agonist ivuxolimab. This receptor was identified in an adult with an advanced solid tumor such as melanoma, head and neck, liver or kidney cancer. CDR3 DNA sequence: TGTGCCAGCAGCTCCCTCCCGGGCGGAGTGTATGGCTACACCTTC. Translating gives CASSSLPGGVYGYTF. The variable domain in full, with the rest retrieved from reference TRBV5-6 and TRBJ1-2, is DAGVTQSPTHLIKTRGQQVTLRCSPKSGHDTVSWYQQALGQGPQFIFQYYEEEERQRGNFPDRFSGHQFPNYSSELNVNALLLGDSALYLCASSSLPGGVYGYTFGSGTRLTVV.